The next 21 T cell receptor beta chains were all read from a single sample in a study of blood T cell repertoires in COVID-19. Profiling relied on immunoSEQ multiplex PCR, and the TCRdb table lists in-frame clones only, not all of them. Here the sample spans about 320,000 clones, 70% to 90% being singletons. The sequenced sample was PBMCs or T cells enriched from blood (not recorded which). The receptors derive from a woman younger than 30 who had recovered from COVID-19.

In DNA form, the CDR3 reads TGTGCCAGCAGCTTAGGGAGGAATAATTCACCCCTCCACTTT. Encoded protein: CASSLGRNNSPLHF. V usage is TRBV7-9 and J usage is TRBJ1-6, with D hard to call. Germline CDR1 reads SEHNR; CDR2 reads FQNEAQ (reference sequence). The V end lost 1 base, the J end lost 5 bases, and 6 bases lay between the germline ends. This CDR3 is 14 amino acids long.

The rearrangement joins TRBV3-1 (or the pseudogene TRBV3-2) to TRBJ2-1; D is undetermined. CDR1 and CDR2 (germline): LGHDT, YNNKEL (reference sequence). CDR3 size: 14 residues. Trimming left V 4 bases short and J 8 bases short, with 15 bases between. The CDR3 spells CASSLSTAFYEQFF. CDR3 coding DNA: TGTGCCAGCAGCCTTTCGACTGCCTTTTATGAGCAGTTCTTC.

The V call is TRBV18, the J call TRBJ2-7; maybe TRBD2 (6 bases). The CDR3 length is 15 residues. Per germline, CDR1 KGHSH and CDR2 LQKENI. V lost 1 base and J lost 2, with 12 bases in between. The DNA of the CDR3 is TGTGCCAGCTCACCACAGGGGACTGGTACCTACGAGCAGTACTTC. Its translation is CASSPQGTGTYEQYF. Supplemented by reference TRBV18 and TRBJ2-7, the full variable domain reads NAGVMQNPRHLVRRRGQEARLRCSPMKGHSHVYWYRQLPEEGLKFMVYLQKENIIDESGMPKERFSAEFPKEGPSILRIQQVVRGDSAAYFCASSPQGTGTYEQYFGPGTRLTVT.

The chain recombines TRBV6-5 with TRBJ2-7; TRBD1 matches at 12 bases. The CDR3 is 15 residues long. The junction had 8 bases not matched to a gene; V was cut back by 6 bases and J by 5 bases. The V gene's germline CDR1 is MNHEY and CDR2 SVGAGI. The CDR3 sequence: CASSPGQGASHEQYF. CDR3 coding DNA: TGTGCCAGCAGCCCGGGACAGGGGGCGAGCCACGAGCAGTACTTC.

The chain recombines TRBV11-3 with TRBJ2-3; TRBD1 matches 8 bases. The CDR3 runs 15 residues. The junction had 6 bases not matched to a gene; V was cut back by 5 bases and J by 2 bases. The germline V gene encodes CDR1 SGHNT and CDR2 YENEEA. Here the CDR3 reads CASSLGTGDTDTQYF. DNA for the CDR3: TGTGCCAGCAGCCTCGGGACAGGAGACACAGATACGCAGTATTTT.

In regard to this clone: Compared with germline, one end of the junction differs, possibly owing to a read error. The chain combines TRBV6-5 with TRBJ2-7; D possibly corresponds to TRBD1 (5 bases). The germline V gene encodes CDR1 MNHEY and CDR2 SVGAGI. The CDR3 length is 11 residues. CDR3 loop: CASSYGREEHF. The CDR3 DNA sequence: TGTGCCAGCAGTTACGGCAGGGAAGAACACTTC.

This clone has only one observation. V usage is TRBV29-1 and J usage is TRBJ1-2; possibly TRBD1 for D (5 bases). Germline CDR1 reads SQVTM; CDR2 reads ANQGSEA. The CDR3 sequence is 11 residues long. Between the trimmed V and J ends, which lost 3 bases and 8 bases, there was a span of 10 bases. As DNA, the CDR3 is TGCAGCGTTGACCAGGGTGACGGCTACACCTTC. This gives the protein CSVDQGDGYTF.

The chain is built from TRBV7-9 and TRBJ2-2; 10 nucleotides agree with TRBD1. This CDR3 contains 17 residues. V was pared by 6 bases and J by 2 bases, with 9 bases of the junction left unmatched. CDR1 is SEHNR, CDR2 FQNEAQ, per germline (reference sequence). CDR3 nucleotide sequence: TGTGCCAGCAGGCCCCGGGACAGGGGTCGTAACACCGGGGAGCTGTTTTTT. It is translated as CASRPRDRGRNTGELFF.

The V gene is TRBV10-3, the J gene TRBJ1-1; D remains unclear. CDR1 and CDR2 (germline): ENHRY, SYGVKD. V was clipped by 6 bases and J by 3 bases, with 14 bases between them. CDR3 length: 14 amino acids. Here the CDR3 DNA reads TGTGCCATCAGGCAACCAACCGGGGACACTGAAGCTTTCTTT. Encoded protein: CAIRQPTGDTEAFF.

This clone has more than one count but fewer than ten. The CDR3 protein is CASSGDTQYF. CDR3 nucleotide sequence: TGTGCCAGCTCCGGAGATACGCAGTATTTT. The V gene is TRBV18, the J gene TRBJ2-3; D unresolved. Trimming removed 6 bases at V and 5 bases at J, with 3 bases between. In germline, CDR1 is KGHSH, CDR2 LQKENI. CDR3 length equals 10 residues.

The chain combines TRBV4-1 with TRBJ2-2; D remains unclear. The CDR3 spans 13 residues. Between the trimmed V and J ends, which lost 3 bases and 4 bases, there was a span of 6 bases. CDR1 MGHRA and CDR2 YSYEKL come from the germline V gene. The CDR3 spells CASSQSSTGELFF. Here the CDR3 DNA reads TGCGCCAGCAGCCAGTCCAGCACCGGGGAGCTGTTTTTT.

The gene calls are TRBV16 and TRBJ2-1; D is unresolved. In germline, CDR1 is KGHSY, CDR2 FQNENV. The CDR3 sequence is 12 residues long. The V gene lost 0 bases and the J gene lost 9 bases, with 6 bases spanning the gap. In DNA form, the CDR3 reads TGTGCCAGCAGCCAATCGGGCCCTGAGCAGTTCTTC. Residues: CASSQSGPEQFF.

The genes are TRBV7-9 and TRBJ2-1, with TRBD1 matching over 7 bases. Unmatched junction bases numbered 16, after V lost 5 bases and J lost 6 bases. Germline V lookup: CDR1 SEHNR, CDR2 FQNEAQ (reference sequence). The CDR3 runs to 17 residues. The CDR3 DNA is TGTGCCAGCAGCCGGATAATAGGGGGCTTGGGGCCCAATGAGCAGTTCTTC. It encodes CASSRIIGGLGPNEQFF.

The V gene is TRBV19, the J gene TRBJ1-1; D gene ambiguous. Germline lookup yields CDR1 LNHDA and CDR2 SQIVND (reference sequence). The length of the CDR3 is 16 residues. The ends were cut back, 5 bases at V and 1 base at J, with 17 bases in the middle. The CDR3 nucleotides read TGTGCCAGTAGTGGAGGAAGTTGGTTCGCGAACACTGAAGCTTTCTTT. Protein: CASSGGSWFANTEAFF.

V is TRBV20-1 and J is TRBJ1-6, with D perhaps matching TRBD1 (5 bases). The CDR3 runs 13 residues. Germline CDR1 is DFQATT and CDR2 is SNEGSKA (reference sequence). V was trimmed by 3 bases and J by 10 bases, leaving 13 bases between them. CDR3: CSASKDTYSPLHF. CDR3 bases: TGCAGTGCTAGTAAGGACACATACTCACCCCTCCACTTT.

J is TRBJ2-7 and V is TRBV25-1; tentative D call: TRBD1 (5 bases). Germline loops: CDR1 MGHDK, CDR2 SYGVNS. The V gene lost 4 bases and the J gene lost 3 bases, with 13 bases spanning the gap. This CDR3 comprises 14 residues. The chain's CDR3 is CASSGRQRVYEQYF. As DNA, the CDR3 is TGTGCCAGCAGTGGGAGACAGCGTGTCTACGAGCAGTACTTC.

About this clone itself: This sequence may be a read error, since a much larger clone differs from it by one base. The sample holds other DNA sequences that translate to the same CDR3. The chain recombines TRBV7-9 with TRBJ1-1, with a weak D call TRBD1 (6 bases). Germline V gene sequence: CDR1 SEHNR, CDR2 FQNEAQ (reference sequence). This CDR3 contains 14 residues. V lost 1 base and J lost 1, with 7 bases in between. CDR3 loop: CASSLGTANTEAFF. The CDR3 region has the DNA TGTGCCAGCAGCTTAGGGACAGCGAACACTGAAGCTTTCTTT.

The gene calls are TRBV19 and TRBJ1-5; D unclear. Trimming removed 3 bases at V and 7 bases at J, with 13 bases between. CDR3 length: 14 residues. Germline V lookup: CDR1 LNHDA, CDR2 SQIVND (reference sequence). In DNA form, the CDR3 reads TGTGCCAGTAGTATCTGGGGAGGGAAACAGCCCCAGCATTTT. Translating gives CASSIWGGKQPQHF.

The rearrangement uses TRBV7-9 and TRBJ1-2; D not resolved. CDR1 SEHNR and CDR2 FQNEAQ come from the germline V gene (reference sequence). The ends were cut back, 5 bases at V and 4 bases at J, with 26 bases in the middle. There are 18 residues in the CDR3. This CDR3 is CASSSVPNPGVETYGYTF. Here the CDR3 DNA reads TGTGCCAGCAGCAGCGTACCTAACCCGGGAGTCGAAACCTATGGCTACACCTTC.

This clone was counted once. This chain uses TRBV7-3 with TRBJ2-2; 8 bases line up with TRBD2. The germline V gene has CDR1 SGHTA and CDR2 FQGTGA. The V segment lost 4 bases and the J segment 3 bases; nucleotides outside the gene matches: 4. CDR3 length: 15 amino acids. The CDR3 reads CASSSNGGDTGELFF. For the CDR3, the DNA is TGTGCCAGCAGCTCTAACGGGGGGGACACCGGGGAGCTGTTTTTT.

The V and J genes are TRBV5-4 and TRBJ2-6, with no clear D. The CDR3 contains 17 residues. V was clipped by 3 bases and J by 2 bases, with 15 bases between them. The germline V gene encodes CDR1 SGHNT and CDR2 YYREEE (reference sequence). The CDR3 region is CASSSPTLSAGANVLTF. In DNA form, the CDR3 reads TGTGCCAGCAGCTCCCCAACGTTGAGTGCTGGGGCCAACGTCCTGACTTTC. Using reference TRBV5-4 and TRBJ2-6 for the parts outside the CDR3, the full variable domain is ETGVTQSPTHLIKTRGQQVTLRCSSQSGHNTVSWYQQALGQGPQFIFQYYREEENGRGNFPPRFSGLQFPNYSSELNVNALELDDSALYLCASSSPTLSAGANVLTFGAGSRLTVL.